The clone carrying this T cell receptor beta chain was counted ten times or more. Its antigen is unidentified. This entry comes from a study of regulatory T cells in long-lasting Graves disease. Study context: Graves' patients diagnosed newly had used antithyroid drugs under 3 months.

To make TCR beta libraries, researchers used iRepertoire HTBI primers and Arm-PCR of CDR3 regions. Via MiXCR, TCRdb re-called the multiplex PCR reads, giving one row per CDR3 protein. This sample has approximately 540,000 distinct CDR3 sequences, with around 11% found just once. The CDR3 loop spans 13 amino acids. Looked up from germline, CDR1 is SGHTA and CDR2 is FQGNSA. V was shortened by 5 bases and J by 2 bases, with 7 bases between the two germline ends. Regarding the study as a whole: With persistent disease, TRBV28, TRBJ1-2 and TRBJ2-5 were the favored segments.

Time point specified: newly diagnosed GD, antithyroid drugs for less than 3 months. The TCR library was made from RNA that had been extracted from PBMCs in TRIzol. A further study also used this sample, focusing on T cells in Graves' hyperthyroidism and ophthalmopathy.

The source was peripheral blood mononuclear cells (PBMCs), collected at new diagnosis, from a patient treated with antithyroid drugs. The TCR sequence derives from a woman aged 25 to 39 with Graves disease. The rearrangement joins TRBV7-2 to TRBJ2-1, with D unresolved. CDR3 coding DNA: TGTGCCAGCAGCCCCCCCGCCTACAATGAGCAGTTCTTC. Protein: CASSPPAYNEQFF.